Following are 27 T cell receptor beta chains from one sample sequenced in a study of T cell responses to AZD1222 COVID-19 vaccine. Method: immunoSEQ multiplex PCR; TCRdb's copy keeps in-frame clones and lacks some. This table holds roughly 150,000 clones, about 92% found once. This material consisted of peripheral blood, taken 28 days after the second AZD1222 dose. These receptor sequences come from an adult who received the AZD1222 COVID-19 vaccine.

CDR3 region: CASSLVGGGALGSDTGELFF. CDR3 coding DNA: TGTGCCAGCAGCTTAGTTGGGGGGGGAGCCCTTGGATCGGACACCGGGGAGCTGTTTTTT. V is TRBV7-8 and J is TRBJ2-2, with 7 bases that match TRBD2. There are 20 residues in the CDR3. Unmatched junction bases numbered 17, after V lost 1 base and J lost 3 bases. Germline V gene lookup returns CDR1 SGHVS and CDR2 FQNEAQ.

J is TRBJ1-1 and V is TRBV19; TRBD1 might be the D (6 bases). Trimming removed 3 bases at V and 5 bases at J, with 13 bases between. The CDR3 is made up of 14 amino acids. From germline, CDR1 is LNHDA and CDR2 SQIVND (reference sequence). In DNA, the CDR3 is TGTGCCAGTAGTATGAGGGACATTCGAACTGAAGCTTTCTTT. This gives the protein CASSMRDIRTEAFF.

This clone was recorded a few times. V and J are TRBV4-2 and TRBJ1-1; D not certain. CDR3 size: 14 residues. V was trimmed by 0 bases and J by 0 bases, leaving 5 bases between them. Germline CDR1 reads LGHNA; CDR2 reads YNFKEQ. The CDR3 DNA is TGTGCCAGCAGCCAAGATACAATGAACACTGAAGCTTTCTTT. This gives the protein CASSQDTMNTEAFF.

The gene calls are TRBV7-9 and TRBJ1-2; D is perhaps TRBD1 (6 bases). CDR1 and CDR2 (germline): SEHNR, FQNEAQ (reference sequence). The ends were cut back, 2 bases at V and 7 bases at J, with 20 bases in the middle. The CDR3 runs 16 residues. CDR3 loop: CASSLLLGDTPRGYTF. CDR3 bases: TGTGCCAGCAGCTTATTATTGGGGGACACGCCGCGTGGCTACACCTTC.

The sample holds one count of this clone. The V call is TRBV6-1, the J call TRBJ2-4; TRBD1 agrees at 7 bases. Trimming took 0 bases from V and 1 from J; bases not matched to a gene: 6. Germline V gene data show CDR1 as MNHNS and CDR2 as SASEGT. There are 17 residues in the CDR3. The CDR3 here is CASSEADIRGAKNIQYF. For the CDR3, the DNA is TGTGCCAGCAGTGAAGCGGATATCAGGGGGGCCAAAAACATTCAGTACTTC.

This clone came up a few times. V usage is TRBV19 and J usage is TRBJ2-3; perhaps TRBD1 as D (6 bases). The germline V and J ends were trimmed by 0 bases and 8 bases, with 15 bases remaining between them. CDR1 and CDR2 from the germline V gene are LNHDA and SQIVND (reference sequence). This CDR3 is 15 amino acids long. The chain's CDR3 is CASSIDPRGGVTQYF. For the CDR3, the DNA is TGTGCCAGTAGTATAGACCCCCGAGGGGGAGTTACGCAGTATTTT.

The chain links TRBV27 to TRBJ2-3, with D tentatively TRBD2 (5 bases). Trimming cost V 7 bases and J 5 bases, with 16 bases left between them. The CDR3 spans 14 residues. The germline gives CDR1 MNHEY, CDR2 SMNVEV (reference sequence). CDR3 in DNA: TGTGCCAGCACCCGAAACGGGGAAAGAGATACGCAGTATTTT. It is translated as CASTRNGERDTQYF.

This chain connects TRBV19 to TRBJ1-5; D gene ambiguous. This CDR3 spans 14 amino acids. Germline CDR1 is LNHDA and CDR2 is SQIVND (reference sequence). Trimming pared 8 bases from V and 4 bases from J, leaving 15 bases between. The CDR3 here is CASGKAVENQPQHF. The CDR3 nucleotides read TGTGCCAGTGGCAAAGCAGTCGAGAATCAGCCCCAGCATTTT.

The J gene is TRBJ1-1, the V gene TRBV28; D is uncertain. Germline lookup yields CDR1 MDHEN and CDR2 SYDVKM. V gave up 4 bases and J gave up 3 bases, with 21 bases separating them. The CDR3 covers 17 residues. This CDR3 is CASSSPQRERPYTEAFF. CDR3 bases: TGTGCCAGCAGTTCCCCACAGAGGGAGCGACCATACACTGAAGCTTTCTTT.

As concerns this clone: The identical CDR3 is also encoded by other nucleotide sequences in the sample. CDR3 in amino acids: CASSAGTGGNEQFF. The DNA of the CDR3 is TGCGCCAGCAGCGCCGGGACAGGGGGCAATGAGCAGTTCTTC. J is TRBJ2-1 and V is TRBV5-1; 11 bases align to TRBD1. Germline CDR1 SGHRS, CDR2 YFSETQ. The CDR3 runs 14 residues. V was pared by 4 bases and J by 6 bases, with 3 bases of the junction left unmatched.

In DNA form, the CDR3 reads TGTGCCAGCAGCTTGGTCGGGGAGGGAGGTTCACCCCTCCACTTT. This translates into CASSLVGEGGSPLHF. The chain uses TRBV5-4 and TRBJ1-6; D unresolved. In germline, CDR1 is SGHNT, CDR2 YYREEE (reference sequence). The V and J ends lost 0 bases and 9 bases respectively, with 13 bases between them. This CDR3 region has 15 residues. The whole variable domain, filled in from reference TRBV5-4 and TRBJ1-6, reads ETGVTQSPTHLIKTRGQQVTLRCSSQSGHNTVSWYQQALGQGPQFIFQYYREEENGRGNFPPRFSGLQFPNYSSELNVNALELDDSALYLCASSLVGEGGSPLHFGNGTRLTVT.

This chain connects TRBV6-1 to TRBJ1-2; 7 nucleotides line up with TRBD1. This CDR3 spans 13 amino acids. Germline V lookup: CDR1 MNHNS, CDR2 SASEGT. Germline trimming cut 2 bases from V and 3 bases from J; bases unmatched to any gene: 0. The CDR3 is CASSEQGDYGYTF. In DNA form, the CDR3 reads TGTGCCAGCAGTGAACAGGGGGACTATGGCTACACCTTC.

The rearrangement uses TRBV30 and TRBJ2-1; 10 nucleotides match TRBD2. Germline V gene data show CDR1 as GTSNPN and CDR2 as SVGIG (reference sequence). The V segment lost 0 bases and the J segment 8 bases; nucleotides outside the gene matches: 10. This CDR3 is built from 16 residues. Written as DNA, the CDR3 is TGTGCCTGGAGTGTCGGTCTAGCGGGAGTTATCCATGAGCAGTTCTTC. This encodes CAWSVGLAGVIHEQFF.

This chain links TRBV7-6 with TRBJ2-1; 10 nucleotides align to TRBD2. Unmatched junction bases numbered 8, after V lost 2 bases and J lost 10 bases. This CDR3 comprises 15 residues. Germline V gene data show CDR1 as SGHVS and CDR2 as FNYEAQ. CDR3 bases: TGTGCCAGCAGCTTACGGCCTAGCGGGAGTGGCGAGCAGTTCTTC. This translates into CASSLRPSGSGEQFF.

This sequence joins TRBV21-1 and TRBJ1-5. TRBV21-1 is annotated as a pseudogene. This CDR3 region has 18 residues. Here the CDR3 reads CASSKKGRDGAVDQPQHF. In DNA, the CDR3 is TGTGCCAGCAGCAAAAAAGGCCGGGATGGGGCGGTCGATCAGCCCCAGCATTTT.

The chain is built from TRBV5-1 and TRBJ1-3; D gene unclear. Trimming took 0 bases from V and 0 from J, leaving 10 bases between them. Germline-derived CDR1 and CDR2 are SGHRS and YFSETQ. The CDR3 consists of 16 residues. The CDR3 loop is CASSLGAPDSGNTIYF. CDR3 bases: TGCGCCAGCAGCTTGGGGGCGCCGGACTCTGGAAACACCATATATTTT. Full variable domain (outside the CDR3, taken from reference TRBV5-1 and TRBJ1-3): KAGVTQTPRYLIKTRGQQVTLSCSPISGHRSVSWYQQTPGQGLQFLFEYFSETQRNKGNFPGRFSGRQFSNSRSEMNVSTLELGDSALYLCASSLGAPDSGNTIYFGEGSWLTVV.

This clone has a single count. This chain joins TRBV7-9 and TRBJ1-6, with D unresolved. V dropped 2 bases and J dropped 0 bases, with 8 bases sitting between them. Germline-derived CDR1 and CDR2 are SEHNR and FQNEAQ (reference sequence). The CDR3 is 16 amino acids. CDR3 nucleotide sequence: TGTGCCAGCAGCTTAAGAGGGAGCTCCTATAATTCACCCCTCCACTTT. This translates into CASSLRGSSYNSPLHF.

The chain combines TRBV21-1 with TRBJ2-1; whether TRBD1, the table's D call, matches the DNA was not checked. TRBV21-1 is assigned pseudogene status. The CDR3 spans 16 residues. DNA of the CDR3: TGTGCCAGCAGCAAAGGGGACAGGGGCCCCTACAATGAGCAGTTCTTC. Translated, it gives CASSKGDRGPYNEQFF.

The chain links TRBV6-2 or TRBV6-3 to TRBJ2-2; 7 nucleotides agree with TRBD1. Germline trimming cut 3 bases from V and 0 bases from J; bases unmatched to any gene: 4. The CDR3 has 16 amino acids. Germline V gene lookup returns CDR1 MNHEY and CDR2 SVGEGT. CDR3 protein: CASSYWGQTNTGELFF. CDR3 DNA: TGTGCCAGCAGTTATTGGGGACAGACGAACACCGGGGAGCTGTTTTTT.

The genes are TRBV28 and TRBJ2-1; weak D call: TRBD2 (6 bases). CDR3 length equals 16 residues. Looked up from germline, CDR1 is MDHEN and CDR2 is SYDVKM. V lost 2 bases and J 3 bases, leaving 14 bases between the germline ends. The CDR3 protein is CASSLGAGPVYNEQFF. The CDR3 coding sequence is TGTGCCAGCAGTTTAGGGGCGGGACCCGTCTACAATGAGCAGTTCTTC.

The rearrangement uses TRBV9 and TRBJ2-3; TRBD1 is a possible D gene (5 bases). CDR3 length equals 15 residues. Deletions cut 4 bases from V and 2 bases from J, with 14 bases between. Germline V CDR1 and CDR2: SGDLS, YYNGEE. The chain's CDR3 is CASSTGQPFTDTQYF. In nucleotides, the CDR3 is TGTGCCAGCAGCACCGGACAACCCTTCACAGATACGCAGTATTTT.

The rearrangement uses TRBV7-9 and TRBJ2-1; D remains unclear. There are 14 residues in the CDR3. Looked up from germline, CDR1 is SEHNR and CDR2 is FQNEAQ (reference sequence). The ends were cut back, 5 bases at V and 10 bases at J, with 18 bases in the middle. The CDR3 nucleotides read TGTGCCAGCAGCCATATCGATCGGGTGTGGGAGCAGTTCTTC. As protein: CASSHIDRVWEQFF.

V and J are TRBV27 and TRBJ1-2; no firm D call. Germline values: CDR1 MNHEY, CDR2 SMNVEV (reference sequence). V was trimmed by 4 bases and J by 2 bases, leaving 11 bases between them. The CDR3 spans 14 residues. In DNA form, the CDR3 reads TGTGCCAGCAGTTCATCGCTTGGGAACTATGGCTACACCTTC. Translation: CASSSSLGNYGYTF.

The rearrangement links TRBV7-6 to TRBJ1-5; D remains unclear. V gave up 5 bases and J gave up 1 base, with 6 bases separating them. CDR3 length: 13 residues. Germline-derived CDR1 and CDR2 are SGHVS and FNYEAQ. CDR3 in amino acids: CASSPESNQPQHF. CDR3 DNA sequence: TGTGCCAGCAGCCCGGAGAGCAATCAGCCCCAGCATTTT.

The chain links TRBV6-1 to TRBJ2-1; D might be TRBD1 (6 bases). The V and J ends lost 3 bases and 9 bases respectively, with 12 bases between them. The V gene's germline CDR1 is MNHNS and CDR2 SASEGT. This CDR3 region has 13 residues. CDR3 nucleotide sequence: TGTGCCAGCAGTGAGCGACAGGTGGGTGAGCAGTTCTTC. It encodes CASSERQVGEQFF.

The chain combines TRBV7-2 with TRBJ2-7, with D perhaps matching TRBD1 or TRBD2 (5 bases each). Germline loops: CDR1 SGHTA, CDR2 FQGNSA. This CDR3 is built from 16 residues. The V end lost 3 bases, the J end lost 7 bases, and 22 bases lay between the germline ends. CDR3 sequence reads: CASSFSPAGTPGEQYF. As DNA, the CDR3 is TGTGCCAGCAGCTTTTCCCCGGCAGGGACGCCGGGAGAGCAGTACTTC.

This clone was picked up one time. The V gene is TRBV18, the J gene TRBJ1-2; the D is unclear. The CDR3 extends over 14 amino acids. Deletions cut 3 bases from V and 2 bases from J, with 10 bases between. In germline, CDR1 is KGHSH, CDR2 LQKENI. In DNA form, the CDR3 reads TGTGCCAGCTCACCGGGCGTCCGCAACTATGGCTACACCTTC. Encoded protein: CASSPGVRNYGYTF.